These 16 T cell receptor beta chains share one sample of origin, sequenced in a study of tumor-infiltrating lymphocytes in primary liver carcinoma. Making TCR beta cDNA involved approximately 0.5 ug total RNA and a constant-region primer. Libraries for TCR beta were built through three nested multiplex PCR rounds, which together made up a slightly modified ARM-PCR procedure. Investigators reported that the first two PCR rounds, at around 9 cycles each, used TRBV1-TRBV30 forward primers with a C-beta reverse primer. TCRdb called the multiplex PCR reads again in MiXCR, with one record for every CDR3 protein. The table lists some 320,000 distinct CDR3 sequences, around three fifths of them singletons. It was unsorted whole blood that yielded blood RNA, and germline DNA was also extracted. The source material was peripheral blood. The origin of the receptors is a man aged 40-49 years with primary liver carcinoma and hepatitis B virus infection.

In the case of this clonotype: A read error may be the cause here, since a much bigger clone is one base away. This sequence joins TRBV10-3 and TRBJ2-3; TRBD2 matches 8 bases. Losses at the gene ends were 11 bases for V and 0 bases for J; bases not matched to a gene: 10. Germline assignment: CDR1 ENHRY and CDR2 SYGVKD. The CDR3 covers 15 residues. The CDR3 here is CAFKAGRASTDTQYF. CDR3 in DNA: TGTGCCTTCAAGGCCGGGAGGGCTAGCACAGATACGCAGTATTTT.

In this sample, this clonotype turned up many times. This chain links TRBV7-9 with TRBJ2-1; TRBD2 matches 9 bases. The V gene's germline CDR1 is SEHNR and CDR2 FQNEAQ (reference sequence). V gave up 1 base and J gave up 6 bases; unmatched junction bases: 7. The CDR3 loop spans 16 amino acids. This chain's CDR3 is CASSLVGLAGSNEQFF. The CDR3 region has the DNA TGTGCCAGCAGCTTAGTCGGCCTAGCGGGAAGCAATGAGCAGTTCTTC.

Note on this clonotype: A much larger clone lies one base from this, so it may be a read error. This chain's CDR3 is CPSSLQGTGNTIYF. The CDR3 nucleotides read TGTCCCAGCAGTTTACAGGGTACTGGAAACACCATATATTTT. The chain has TRBV12-3 or TRBV12-4 and TRBJ1-3; a possible D gene is TRBD1 (6 bases). This CDR3 has 14 residues.

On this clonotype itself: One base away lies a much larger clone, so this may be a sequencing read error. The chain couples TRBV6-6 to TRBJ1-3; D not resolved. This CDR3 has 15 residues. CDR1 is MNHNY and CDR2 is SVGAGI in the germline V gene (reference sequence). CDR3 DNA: TGTGCCAGGAGTTACCTGGTGGGATCTGGAAACACCATATATTTT. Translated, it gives CARSYLVGSGNTIYF.

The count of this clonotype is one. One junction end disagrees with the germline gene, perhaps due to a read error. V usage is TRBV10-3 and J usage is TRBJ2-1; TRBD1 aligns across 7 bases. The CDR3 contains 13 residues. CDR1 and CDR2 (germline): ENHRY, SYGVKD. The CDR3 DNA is TGTACCATCAGTGAGTCGACGGGACAGGAGCAGTTCTTC. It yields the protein CTISESTGQEQFF.

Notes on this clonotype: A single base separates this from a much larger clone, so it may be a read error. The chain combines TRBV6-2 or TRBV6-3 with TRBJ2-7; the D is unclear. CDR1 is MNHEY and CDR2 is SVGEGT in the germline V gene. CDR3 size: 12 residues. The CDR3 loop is CASGYVFYEQYF. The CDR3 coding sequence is TGTGCCAGCGGTTACGTCTTCTACGAGCAGTACTTC.

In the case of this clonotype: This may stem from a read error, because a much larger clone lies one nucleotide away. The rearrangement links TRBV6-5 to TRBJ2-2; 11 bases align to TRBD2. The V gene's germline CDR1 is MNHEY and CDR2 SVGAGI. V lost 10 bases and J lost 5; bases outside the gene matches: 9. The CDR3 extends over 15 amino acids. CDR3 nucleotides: TGTGCCATCACCTTAGCGGGAGGGCCGACCGGGGAGCTGTTTTTT. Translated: CAITLAGGPTGELFF.

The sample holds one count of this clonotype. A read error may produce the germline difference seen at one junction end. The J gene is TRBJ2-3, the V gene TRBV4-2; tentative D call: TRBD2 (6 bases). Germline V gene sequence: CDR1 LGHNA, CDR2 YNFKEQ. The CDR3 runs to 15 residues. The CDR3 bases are TGCGCCAGCACTCCGGGGCGGGACGGCCCCGGTACGCGGTATTTT. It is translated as CASTPGRDGPGTRYF.

The CDR3 DNA reads TGTGCCAGCAGCTTCTACAGAAACCCCCACGAGCAGTACTTC. Translated, it gives CASSFYRNPHEQYF. J is TRBJ2-7 and V is TRBV5-6; D unresolved. CDR1 is SGHDT, CDR2 YYEEEE, per germline. This CDR3 is built from 14 residues. V dropped 2 bases and J dropped 5 bases, with 14 bases sitting between them.

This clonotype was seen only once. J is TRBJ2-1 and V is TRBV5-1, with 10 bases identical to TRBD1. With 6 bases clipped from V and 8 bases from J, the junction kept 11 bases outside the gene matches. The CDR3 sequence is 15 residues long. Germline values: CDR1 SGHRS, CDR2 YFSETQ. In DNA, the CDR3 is TGCGCCAGCACCAGGGTCGACAGGGGGCGCGATGAGCAGTTCTTC. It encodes CASTRVDRGRDEQFF.

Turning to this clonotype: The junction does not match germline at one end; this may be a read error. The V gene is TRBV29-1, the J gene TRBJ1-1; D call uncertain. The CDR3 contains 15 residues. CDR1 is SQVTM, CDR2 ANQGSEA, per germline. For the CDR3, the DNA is TGCAGCATTGAAGATGAGAAGGAGAGAAACACCGAAGCTTTCTTT. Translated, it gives CSIEDEKERNTEAFF.

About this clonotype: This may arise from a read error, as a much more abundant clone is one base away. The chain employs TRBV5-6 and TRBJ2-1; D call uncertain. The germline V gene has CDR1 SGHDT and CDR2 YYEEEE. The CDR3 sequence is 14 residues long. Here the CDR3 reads CANSLLGSYNEQFF. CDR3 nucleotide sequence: TGTGCCAACAGCTTATTGGGCTCCTACAATGAGCAGTTCTTC.

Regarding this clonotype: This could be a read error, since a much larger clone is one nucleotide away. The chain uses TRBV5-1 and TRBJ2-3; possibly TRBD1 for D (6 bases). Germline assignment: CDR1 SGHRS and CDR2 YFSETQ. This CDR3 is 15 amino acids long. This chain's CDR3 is CSSSLTPGAADTQYF. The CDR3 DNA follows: TGCTCCAGCAGCTTGACCCCAGGGGCTGCGGATACGCAGTATTTT. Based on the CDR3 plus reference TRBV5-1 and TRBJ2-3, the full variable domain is KAGVTQTPRYLIKTRGQQVTLSCSPISGHRSVSWYQQTPGQGLQFLFEYFSETQRNKGNFPGRFSGRQFSNSRSEMNVSTLELGDSALYLCSSSLTPGAADTQYFGPGTRLTVL.

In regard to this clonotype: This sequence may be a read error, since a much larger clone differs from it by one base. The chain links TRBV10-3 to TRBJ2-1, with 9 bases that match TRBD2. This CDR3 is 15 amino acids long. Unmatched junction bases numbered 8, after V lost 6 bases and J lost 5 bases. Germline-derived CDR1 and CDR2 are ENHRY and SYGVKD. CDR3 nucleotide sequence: TGTGCCATCAGGGACCCTAGCGGGACTCACAATGAGCAGTTCTTC. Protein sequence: CAIRDPSGTHNEQFF.

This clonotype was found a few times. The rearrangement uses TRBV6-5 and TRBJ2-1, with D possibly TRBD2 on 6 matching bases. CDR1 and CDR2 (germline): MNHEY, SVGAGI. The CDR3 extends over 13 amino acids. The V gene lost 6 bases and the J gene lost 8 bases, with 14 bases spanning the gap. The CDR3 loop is CASRGLQGYEQFF. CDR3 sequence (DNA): TGTGCCAGCAGGGGACTCCAGGGCTATGAGCAGTTCTTC.

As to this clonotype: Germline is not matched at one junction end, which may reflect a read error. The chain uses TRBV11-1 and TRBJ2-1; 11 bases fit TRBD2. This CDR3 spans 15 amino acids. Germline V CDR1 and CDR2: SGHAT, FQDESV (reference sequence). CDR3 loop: CASSPRLAGYNERFF. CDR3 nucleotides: TGTGCCAGCAGCCCCCGACTAGCGGGGTATAATGAGCGGTTCTTC.